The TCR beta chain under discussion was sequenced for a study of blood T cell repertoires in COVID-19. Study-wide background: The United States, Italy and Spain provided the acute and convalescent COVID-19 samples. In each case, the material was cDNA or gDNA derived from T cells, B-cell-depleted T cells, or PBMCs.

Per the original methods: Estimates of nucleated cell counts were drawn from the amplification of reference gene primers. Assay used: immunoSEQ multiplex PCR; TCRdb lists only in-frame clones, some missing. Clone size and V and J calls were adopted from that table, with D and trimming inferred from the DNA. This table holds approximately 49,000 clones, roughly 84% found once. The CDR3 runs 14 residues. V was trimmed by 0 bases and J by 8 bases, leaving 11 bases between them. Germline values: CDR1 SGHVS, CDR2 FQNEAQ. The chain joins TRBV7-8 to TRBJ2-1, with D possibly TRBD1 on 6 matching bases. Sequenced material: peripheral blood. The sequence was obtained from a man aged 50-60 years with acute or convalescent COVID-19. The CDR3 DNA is TGTGCCAGCAGCTTAGCGTCCAGGGGCGATGAGCAGTTCTTC. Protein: CASSLASRGDEQFF.